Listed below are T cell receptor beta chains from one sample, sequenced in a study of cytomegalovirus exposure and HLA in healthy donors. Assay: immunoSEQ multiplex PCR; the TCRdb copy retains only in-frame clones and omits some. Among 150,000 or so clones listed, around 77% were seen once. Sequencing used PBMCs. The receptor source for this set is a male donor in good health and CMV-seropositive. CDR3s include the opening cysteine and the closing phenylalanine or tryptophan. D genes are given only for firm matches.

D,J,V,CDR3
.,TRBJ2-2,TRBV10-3,CASQWTGELFF
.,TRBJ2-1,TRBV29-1,CSVGAHRTFF
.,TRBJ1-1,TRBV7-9,CSSSLVGARTAPAFF
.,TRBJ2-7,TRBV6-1,CASSERQNLPREQYF
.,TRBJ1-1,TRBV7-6,CASSLSTGHAEAFF
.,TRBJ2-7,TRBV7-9,CASSTGQTHHSYEQYF
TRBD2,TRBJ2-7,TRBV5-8,CASSRRGGPLYEQYF
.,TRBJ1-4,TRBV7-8,CASSLVGPGDEKLFF
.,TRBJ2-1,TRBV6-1,CASRGVLDEQFF
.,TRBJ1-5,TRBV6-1,CASSGGQGLLGSNQPQHF
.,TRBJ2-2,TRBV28,CASSLISFGAGELFF
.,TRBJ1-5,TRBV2,CASRGGGDGNQPQHF
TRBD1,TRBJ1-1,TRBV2,CASRSDRGTEAFF
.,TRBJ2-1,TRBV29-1,CSVRLSGGEQFF
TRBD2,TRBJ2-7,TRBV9,CASSMGLAGGRSEQYF
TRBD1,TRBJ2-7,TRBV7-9,CSSSLRIGQGATEQYF
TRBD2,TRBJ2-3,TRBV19,CASSSRAGGLADTQYF
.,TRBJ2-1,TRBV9,CASSPSGSYNEQFF
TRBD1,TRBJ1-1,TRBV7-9,CASSLRGQGAEEAFF
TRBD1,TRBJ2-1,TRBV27,CASSTGTGVGEQFF
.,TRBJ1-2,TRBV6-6,CASQTGNYGYTF
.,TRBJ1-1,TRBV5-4,CASSLGGRGDTEAFF
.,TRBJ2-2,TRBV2,CASSFSISGELFF
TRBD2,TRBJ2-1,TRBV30,CAWSERGNEQFF
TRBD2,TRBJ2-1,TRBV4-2,CASSQGRLAGLRGEQFF
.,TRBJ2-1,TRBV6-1,CASTSGSYNEQFF
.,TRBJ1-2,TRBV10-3,CAISESGGYTF
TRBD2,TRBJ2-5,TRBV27,CASSLLPSGQETQYF
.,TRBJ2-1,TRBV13,CASSLQGLEQFF
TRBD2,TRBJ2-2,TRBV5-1,CASSPSGSGYTGELFF
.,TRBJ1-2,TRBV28,CALTGGSSYGYTF
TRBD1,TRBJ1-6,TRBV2,CASSGDRGKSPLHF
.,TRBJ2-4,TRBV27,CASSLNREQNIQYF
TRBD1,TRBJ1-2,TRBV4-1,CASRQRRTGWAGYTF
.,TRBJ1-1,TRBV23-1,CASRRQAGRTMNTEAFF
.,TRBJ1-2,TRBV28,CASRPDPDRRATF
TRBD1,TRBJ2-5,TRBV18,CASSPGQQETQYF